Shown below are 10 T cell receptor beta chains from a single sample sequenced in a study of T cells after posttransplantation cyclophosphamide. Busulfan-fludarabine conditioning, marrow transplant, and cyclophosphamide on days +3 and +4 were administered. TCRdb keeps only in-frame clones here, not all; method: immunoSEQ multiplex PCR. The data contain 35,000 to 40,000 clones, 78% of them singletons. Sequences were derived from CD4+ T cells sorted from blood, sampled around 2,000 days after a stem cell transplant with posttransplant cyclophosphamide. The receptors were sampled from a female patient in her thirties or forties who received an allogeneic stem cell transplant from a related donor, was CMV-positive, and had no GVHD. Some T cells may be transferred from the graft donor.

The CDR3 reads CASSRDRQGATDTQYF. Here the CDR3 DNA reads TGCGCCAGCAGCCGGGACAGACAGGGAGCCACAGATACGCAGTATTTT. The J gene is TRBJ2-3, the V gene TRBV5-1; 7 bases fit TRBD1. V lost 4 bases, J lost 2 bases, and 10 bases stayed unmatched. The CDR3 length is 16 residues. Per germline, CDR1 SGHRS and CDR2 YFSETQ.

The rearrangement uses TRBV14 and TRBJ2-7, with D perhaps TRBD1 (6 bases). This CDR3 spans 13 amino acids. Trimming removed 4 bases from V and 5 bases from J, with 12 bases in between. The germline V gene encodes CDR1 SGHDN and CDR2 FVKESK. The CDR3 bases are TGTGCCAGCAGCCGGGGGCTTACAGACGAGCAGTACTTC. Translating it yields CASSRGLTDEQYF.

This chain uses TRBV7-6 with TRBJ1-4; 8 bases match TRBD1. The CDR3 spans 16 residues. With 5 bases clipped from V and 2 bases from J, the junction kept 7 bases outside the gene matches. The germline CDR1 and CDR2 sequences are SGHVS and FNYEAQ. CDR3 sequence: CASSRGQGGTNEKLFF. CDR3 DNA: TGTGCCAGCAGCCGAGGACAGGGCGGGACTAATGAAAAACTGTTTTTT.

The chain joins TRBV9 to TRBJ1-2; the D is unclear. V was cut by 0 bases and J by 3 bases, with 6 bases left in between. The length of the CDR3 is 13 residues. Germline CDR1 and CDR2: SGDLS and YYNGEE. Written as DNA, the CDR3 is TGTGCCAGCAGCGTAGGCACAGACTATGGCTACACCTTC. It yields the protein CASSVGTDYGYTF.

In its sample, this clone was seen a few times. The CDR3 sequence: CASSANRGPAKKLFF. CDR3 in DNA: TGTGCCAGCAGTGCGAACAGGGGACCCGCGAAAAAACTGTTTTTT. The V call is TRBV2, the J call TRBJ1-4, with 7 bases aligning to TRBD1. Looked up from germline, CDR1 is SNHLY and CDR2 is FYNNEI. The CDR3 consists of 15 residues. The ends lost 4 bases at V and 9 bases at J; junction bases unmatched: 11.

The V call is TRBV7-2, the J call TRBJ2-5; 8 bases are a match to TRBD1. Trimming removed 0 bases from V and 4 bases from J; junction bases left unmatched: 4. The CDR3 totals 15 residues. Germline loops: CDR1 SGHTA, CDR2 FQGNSA. The DNA for the CDR3 is TGTGCCAGCAGCTTAGCGTCAGGGGGCGGAGAGACCCAGTACTTC. Its protein is CASSLASGGGETQYF. Filled out from reference TRBV7-2 and TRBJ2-5, the complete variable domain reads GAGVSQSPSNKVTEKGKDVELRCDPISGHTALYWYRQSLGQGLEFLIYFQGNSAPDKSGLPSDRFSAERTGGSVSTLTIQRTQQEDSAVYLCASSLASGGGETQYFGPGTRLLVL.

This chain links TRBV5-4 with TRBJ1-2; 10 nucleotides match TRBD1. The CDR3 covers 16 residues. Trimming cost V 4 bases and J 3 bases; bases outside gene matches: 9. The germline CDR1 and CDR2 sequences are SGHNT and YYREEE (reference sequence). The CDR3 here is CASSPETGGLDYGYTF. DNA for the CDR3: TGTGCCAGCAGCCCAGAGACAGGGGGCTTGGACTATGGCTACACCTTC.

This clone was detected once. This chain links TRBV28 with TRBJ2-7; TRBD1 matches at 7 bases. The CDR3 contains 14 residues. Trimming cost V 6 bases and J 2 bases; bases outside gene matches: 7. Looked up from germline, CDR1 is MDHEN and CDR2 is SYDVKM. CDR3 nucleotides: TGTGCCAGCAGCCTAGACAGGGCTCCCTACGAGCAGTACTTC. It translates to CASSLDRAPYEQYF. Drawing the rest from reference TRBV28 and TRBJ2-7, the complete variable domain is DVKVTQSSRYLVKRTGEKVFLECVQDMDHENMFWYRQDPGLGLRLIYFSYDVKMKEKGDIPEGYSVSREKKERFSLILESASTNQTSMYLCASSLDRAPYEQYFGPGTRLTVT.

This chain joins TRBV6-6 and TRBJ2-7; 7 nucleotides agree with TRBD1. The CDR3 contains 14 residues. CDR1 and CDR2 (germline): MNHNY, SVGAGI (reference sequence). V dropped 4 bases and J dropped 3; count of bases not matched to a gene: 6. The CDR3: CASSSGTANYEQYF. The CDR3 bases are TGTGCCAGCAGTTCCGGGACAGCCAACTACGAGCAGTACTTC.

J is TRBJ1-6 and V is TRBV18; 7 nucleotides match TRBD1. The CDR3 is made up of 13 amino acids. With 5 bases clipped from V and 10 bases from J, the junction kept 5 bases outside the gene matches. Germline CDR1 KGHSH, CDR2 LQKENI. The CDR3 DNA reads TGTGCCAGCTCATTACAGGGGTGGTCACCCCTCCACTTT. Amino acid sequence: CASSLQGWSPLHF.